The following is a T cell receptor (beta chain) sequence with its context. What it binds is unknown. The CDR3 runs 13 residues. Trimming took 4 bases from V and 5 from J; bases not matched to a gene: 3. Per germline, CDR1 LNHDA and CDR2 SQIVND (reference sequence). The repertoire was sequenced with immunoSEQ multiplex PCR; TCRdb's copy has only in-frame clones and lacks some. The sample yields 29,000 or so clones, roughly 96% seen once. The data originate from a study of regulatory and conventional T cells in RAG deficiency. Study observations and caveats: Sorted Omenn CD25-high CD127-low cells may not be bona fide Tregs. Patient subsets had shorter CDR3s; Omenn Treg-Tconv overlap exceeded 85%.

Conventional CD4+ T cells were sorted from blood as CD25-low CD127-high cells. The same specimen was also included in a second study, on regulatory T cells. From that report: The primer mix had 52 TRBV and 13 TRBJ primers.

The receptor was isolated from a human donor in good health. The chain links TRBV19 to TRBJ1-1, with 8 bases matching TRBD1. Specimen: CD25- CD4+ T cells sorted from blood. CDR3 DNA sequence: TGTGCCAGTAGTACCGACAGGGGAACTGAAGCTTTCTTT. Its translation is CASSTDRGTEAFF.